The 8 T cell receptor beta chains reported below all come from one sample, sequenced in a study of T cell repertoires in cytomegalovirus infection. One entry per CDR3 protein, called by TCRdb with MiXCR from the reads. Here the sample spans hundreds of thousands of distinct CDR3 sequences, about 20% being singletons. The sequencing sample was made of CD8+ T cells from PBMCs. The receptors were sampled from a human donor in good health (CMV status not recorded). Some clones in this sample may be carry-over from other donors' samples.

This clonotype was seen at least ten times. This chain joins TRBV6-5 and TRBJ2-7; D remains unclear. V was shortened by 2 bases and J by 6 bases, with 5 bases between the two germline ends. The CDR3 length is 11 residues. From germline, CDR1 is MNHEY and CDR2 SVGAGI. CDR3 residues: CASSYGVEQYF. The CDR3 region has the DNA TGTGCCAGCAGTTACGGGGTCGAGCAGTACTTC.

The J gene is TRBJ2-3, the V gene TRBV6-1, with 8 nucleotides matching TRBD2. Germline V gene sequence: CDR1 MNHNS, CDR2 SASEGT. The CDR3 runs 17 residues. The ends lost 5 bases at V and 0 bases at J; junction bases unmatched: 10. CDR3: CASSYPRGGPSTDTQYF. CDR3 bases: TGTGCCAGCAGTTACCCCCGCGGGGGGCCTAGCACAGATACGCAGTATTTT.

This clonotype is judged medium-sized (0.01 to 0.1%). V is TRBV3-1 and J is TRBJ2-7; perhaps D is TRBD1 or TRBD2 (5 bases each). Trimming cost V 0 bases and J 3 bases, with 15 bases left between them. CDR3 size: 16 residues. Germline V gene sequence: CDR1 LGHDT, CDR2 YNNKEL (reference sequence). CDR3 loop: CASSQDYGTDYYEQYF. DNA of the CDR3: TGTGCCAGCAGCCAAGATTACGGGACCGACTACTACGAGCAGTACTTC.

The chain is built from TRBV6-5 and TRBJ2-7; no definite D call. Per the germline V gene, CDR1 is MNHEY and CDR2 is SVGAGI. CDR3 length: 14 residues. The V end was cut by 0 bases, the J end by 3 bases, with 9 bases between. CDR3 region: CASSYSNLHYEQYF. CDR3 sequence (DNA): TGTGCCAGCAGTTACTCTAACCTGCACTACGAGCAGTACTTC.

The table lists this clonotype with a few counts. V gene TRBV6-2 or TRBV6-3 combines with J gene TRBJ2-6; D ambiguous. Trimming took 2 bases from V and 1 from J, leaving 18 bases between them. The CDR3 totals 19 residues. CDR1 and CDR2 from the germline V gene are MNHEY and SVGEGT. The CDR3: CASSYMDGPLGSGANVLTF. The CDR3 DNA is TGTGCCAGCAGTTACATGGACGGGCCCTTGGGTTCTGGGGCCAACGTCCTGACTTTC.

This clonotype has at least ten counts. The J gene is TRBJ2-1, the V gene TRBV11-2, with D perhaps TRBD1 or TRBD2 (5 bases each). V was trimmed by 8 bases and J by 2 bases, leaving 13 bases between them. Germline V CDR1 and CDR2: SGHAT, FQNNGV. This CDR3 has 14 amino acids. DNA of the CDR3: TGTGCCAGCCACCGGGACCTTACCTACAATGAGCAGTTCTTC. Translating it yields CASHRDLTYNEQFF.

This clonotype was found a few times. This sequence joins TRBV6-6 and TRBJ2-1; 11 positions match TRBD2. The V segment lost 5 bases and the J segment 6 bases; nucleotides outside the gene matches: 3. Per the germline V gene, CDR1 is MNHNY and CDR2 is SVGAGI (reference sequence). The CDR3 is made up of 14 amino acids. As DNA, the CDR3 is TGTGCCAGCAGTCCGCTAGCGGGGGGCAATGAGCAGTTCTTC. Protein sequence: CASSPLAGGNEQFF.

The table lists this clonotype with a few counts. V is TRBV27 and J is TRBJ2-5; 9 bases are a match to TRBD2. Germline V gene data show CDR1 as MNHEY and CDR2 as SMNVEV (reference sequence). The length of the CDR3 is 15 residues. After removal of 5 bases from V and 4 bases from J, the junction contained 8 bases not matched to a gene. Here the CDR3 reads CASSPAGGNGETQYF. For the CDR3, the DNA is TGTGCCAGCAGTCCAGCGGGGGGAAACGGAGAGACCCAGTACTTC.